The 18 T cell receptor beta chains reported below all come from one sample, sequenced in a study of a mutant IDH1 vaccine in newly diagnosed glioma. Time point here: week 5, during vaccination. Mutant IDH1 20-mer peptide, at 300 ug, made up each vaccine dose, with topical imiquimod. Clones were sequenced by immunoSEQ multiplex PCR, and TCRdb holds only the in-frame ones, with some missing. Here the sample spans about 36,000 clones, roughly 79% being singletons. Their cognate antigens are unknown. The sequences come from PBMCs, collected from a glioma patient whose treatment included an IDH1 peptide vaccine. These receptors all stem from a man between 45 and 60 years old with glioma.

The CDR3 is CSVGGGGYEQYF. For the CDR3, the DNA is TGCAGCGTTGGAGGGGGCGGTTACGAGCAGTACTTC. The chain links TRBV29-1 to TRBJ2-7; TRBD1 matches at 7 bases. The ends lost 4 bases at V and 4 bases at J; junction bases unmatched: 4. This CDR3 has 12 residues. Germline V gene sequence: CDR1 SQVTM, CDR2 ANQGSEA.

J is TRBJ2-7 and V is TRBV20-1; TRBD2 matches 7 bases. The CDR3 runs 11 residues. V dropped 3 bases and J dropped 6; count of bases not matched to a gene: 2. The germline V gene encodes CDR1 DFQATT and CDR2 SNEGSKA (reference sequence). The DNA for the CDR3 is TGCAGTGCTAGGGGGAGGGGCGAGCAGTACTTC. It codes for CSARGRGEQYF.

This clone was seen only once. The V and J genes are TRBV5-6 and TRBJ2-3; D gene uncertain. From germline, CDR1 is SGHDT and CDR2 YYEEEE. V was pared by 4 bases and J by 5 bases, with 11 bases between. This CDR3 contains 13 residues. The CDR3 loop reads CASSADDRDTQYF. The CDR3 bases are TGTGCCAGCAGCGCGGACGATAGAGATACGCAGTATTTT.

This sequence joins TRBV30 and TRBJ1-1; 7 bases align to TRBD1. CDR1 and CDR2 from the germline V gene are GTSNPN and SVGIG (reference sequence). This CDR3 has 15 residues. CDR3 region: CASKREQGMNTEAFF. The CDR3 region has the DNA TGTGCTTCAAAAAGGGAACAGGGGATGAACACTGAAGCTTTCTTT.

CDR3 amino acids: CASSLAESAGELFF. DNA of the CDR3: TGTGCCAGCAGCTTGGCAGAATCCGCCGGGGAGCTGTTTTTT. The rearrangement joins TRBV7-3 to TRBJ2-2; the D is unclear. V was clipped by 3 bases and J by 6 bases, with 11 bases between them. Germline V lookup: CDR1 SGHTA, CDR2 FQGTGA. The CDR3 sequence is 14 residues long.

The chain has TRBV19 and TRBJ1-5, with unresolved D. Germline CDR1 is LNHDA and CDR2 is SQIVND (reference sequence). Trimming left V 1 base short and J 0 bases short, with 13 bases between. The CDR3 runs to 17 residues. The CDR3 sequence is CASSIGKKAYSNQPQHF. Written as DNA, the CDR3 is TGTGCCAGTAGTATAGGGAAGAAAGCTTATAGCAATCAGCCCCAGCATTTT.

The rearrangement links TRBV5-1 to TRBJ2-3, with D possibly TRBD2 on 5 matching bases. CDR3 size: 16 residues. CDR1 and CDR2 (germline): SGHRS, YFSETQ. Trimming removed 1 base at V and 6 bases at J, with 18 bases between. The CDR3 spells CASSLPSGAKGDTQYF. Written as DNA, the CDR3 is TGCGCCAGCAGCTTGCCGAGCGGAGCCAAAGGTGATACGCAGTATTTT.

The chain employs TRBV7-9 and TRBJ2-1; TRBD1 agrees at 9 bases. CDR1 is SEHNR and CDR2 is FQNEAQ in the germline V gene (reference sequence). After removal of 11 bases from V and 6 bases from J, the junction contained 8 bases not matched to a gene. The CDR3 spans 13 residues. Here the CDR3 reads CAAGTGSVNEQFF. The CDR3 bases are TGTGCCGCCGGGACAGGGTCGGTCAATGAGCAGTTCTTC.

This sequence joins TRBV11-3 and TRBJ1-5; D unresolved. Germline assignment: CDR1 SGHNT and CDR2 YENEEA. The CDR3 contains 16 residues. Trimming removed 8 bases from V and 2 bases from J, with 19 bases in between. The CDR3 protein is CASPAAGQWGNQPQHF. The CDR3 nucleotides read TGTGCCAGCCCGGCAGCGGGCCAGTGGGGCAATCAGCCCCAGCATTTT.

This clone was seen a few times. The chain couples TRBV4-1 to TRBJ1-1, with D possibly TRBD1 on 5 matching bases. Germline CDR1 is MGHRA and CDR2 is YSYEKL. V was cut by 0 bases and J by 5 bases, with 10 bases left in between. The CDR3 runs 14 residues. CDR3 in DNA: TGCGCCAGCAGCCAAGACCTAGGGGATACTGAAGCTTTCTTT. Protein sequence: CASSQDLGDTEAFF.

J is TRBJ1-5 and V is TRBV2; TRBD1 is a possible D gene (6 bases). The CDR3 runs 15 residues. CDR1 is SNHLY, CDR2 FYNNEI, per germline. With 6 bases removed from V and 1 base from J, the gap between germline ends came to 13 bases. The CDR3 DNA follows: TGTGCCAGCAGAACCCGACAGGCAAGCAATCAGCCCCAGCATTTT. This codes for CASRTRQASNQPQHF.

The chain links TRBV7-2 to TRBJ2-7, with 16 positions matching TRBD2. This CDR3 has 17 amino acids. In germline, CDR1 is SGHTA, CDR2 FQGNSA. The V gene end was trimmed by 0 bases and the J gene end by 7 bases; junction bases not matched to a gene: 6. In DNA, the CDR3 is TGTGCCAGCAGCTTAGCCGGGACTAGCGGGGGGGCGTGGGAGCAGTACTTC. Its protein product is CASSLAGTSGGAWEQYF.

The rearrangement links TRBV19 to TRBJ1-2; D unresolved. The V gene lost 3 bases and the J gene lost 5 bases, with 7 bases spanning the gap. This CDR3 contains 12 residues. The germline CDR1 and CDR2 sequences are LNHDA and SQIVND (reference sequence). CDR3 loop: CASSIVEYGYTF. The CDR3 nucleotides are TGTGCCAGTAGTATCGTGGAGTATGGCTACACCTTC. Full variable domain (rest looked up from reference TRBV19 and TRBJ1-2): DGGITQSPKYLFRKEGQNVTLSCEQNLNHDAMYWYRQDPGQGLRLIYYSQIVNDFQKGDIAEGYSVSREKKESFPLTVTSAQKNPTAFYLCASSIVEYGYTFGSGTRLTVV.

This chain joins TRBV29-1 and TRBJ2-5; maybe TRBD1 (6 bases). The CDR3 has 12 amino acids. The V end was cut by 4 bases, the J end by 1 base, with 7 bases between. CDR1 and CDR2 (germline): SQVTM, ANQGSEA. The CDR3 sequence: CSVVRGQETQYF. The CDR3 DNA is TGCAGCGTTGTCAGGGGCCAAGAGACCCAGTACTTC.

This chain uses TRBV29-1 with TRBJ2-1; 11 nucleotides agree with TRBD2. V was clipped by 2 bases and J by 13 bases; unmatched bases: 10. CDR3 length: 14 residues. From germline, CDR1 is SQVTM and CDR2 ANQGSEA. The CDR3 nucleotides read TGCAGCGTTGAAACGGAACTAGCGGGAGTAGTCCAGTTCTTC. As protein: CSVETELAGVVQFF.

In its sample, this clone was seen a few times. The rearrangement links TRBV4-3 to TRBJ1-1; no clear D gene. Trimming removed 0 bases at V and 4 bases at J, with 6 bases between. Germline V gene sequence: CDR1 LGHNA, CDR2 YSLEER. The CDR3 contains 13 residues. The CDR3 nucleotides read TGCGCCAGCAGCCAAGAAACGGGCACTGAAGCTTTCTTT. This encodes CASSQETGTEAFF.

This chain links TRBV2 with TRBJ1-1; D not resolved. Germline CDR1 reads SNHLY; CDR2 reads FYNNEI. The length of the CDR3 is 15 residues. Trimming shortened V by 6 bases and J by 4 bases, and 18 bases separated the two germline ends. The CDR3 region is CASRGSEGEGTEAFF. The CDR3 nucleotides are TGTGCCAGCAGAGGGTCCGAGGGCGAAGGCACTGAAGCTTTCTTT.

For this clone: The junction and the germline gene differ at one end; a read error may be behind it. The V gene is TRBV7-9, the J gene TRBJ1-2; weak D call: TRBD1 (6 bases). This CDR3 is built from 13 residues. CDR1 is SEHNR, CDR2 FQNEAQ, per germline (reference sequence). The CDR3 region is CASSLPPGESSDF. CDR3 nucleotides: TGTGCCAGCAGCTTGCCTCCAGGGGAATCGTCGGACTTC.